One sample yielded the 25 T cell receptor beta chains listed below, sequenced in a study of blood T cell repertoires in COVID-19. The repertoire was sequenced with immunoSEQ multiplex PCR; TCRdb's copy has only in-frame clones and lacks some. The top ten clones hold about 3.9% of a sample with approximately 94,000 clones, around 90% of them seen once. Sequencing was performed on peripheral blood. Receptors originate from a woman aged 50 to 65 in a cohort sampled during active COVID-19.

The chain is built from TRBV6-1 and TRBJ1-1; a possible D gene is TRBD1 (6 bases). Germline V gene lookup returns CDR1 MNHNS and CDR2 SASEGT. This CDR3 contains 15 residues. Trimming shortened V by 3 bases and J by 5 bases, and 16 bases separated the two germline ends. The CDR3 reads CASSDKAGGWTEAFF. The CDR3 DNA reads TGTGCCAGCAGTGATAAAGCGGGGGGCTGGACTGAAGCTTTCTTT.

CDR3 DNA sequence: TGTGCCAGCAGCCAAGAACTAGGGAGGCACCTGAACACTGAAGCTTTCTTT. This encodes CASSQELGRHLNTEAFF. The chain uses TRBV3-1 (or the pseudogene TRBV3-2) and TRBJ1-1; D is unresolved. Germline V lookup: CDR1 LGHDT, CDR2 YNNKEL (reference sequence). V was cut by 0 bases and J by 0 bases, with 14 bases left in between. The CDR3 loop spans 17 amino acids.

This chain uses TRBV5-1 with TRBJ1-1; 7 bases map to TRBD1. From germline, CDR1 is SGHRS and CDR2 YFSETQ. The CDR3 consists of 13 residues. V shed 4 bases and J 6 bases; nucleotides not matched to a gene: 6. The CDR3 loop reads CASSQGDDAEAFF. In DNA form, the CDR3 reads TGCGCCAGCAGCCAGGGGGATGACGCTGAAGCTTTCTTT.

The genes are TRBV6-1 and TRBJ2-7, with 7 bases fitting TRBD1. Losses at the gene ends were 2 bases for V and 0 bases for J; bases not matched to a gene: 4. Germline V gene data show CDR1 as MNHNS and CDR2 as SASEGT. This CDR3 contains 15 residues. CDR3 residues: CASSENRGSSYEQYF. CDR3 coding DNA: TGTGCCAGCAGTGAAAACAGGGGCAGCTCCTACGAGCAGTACTTC.

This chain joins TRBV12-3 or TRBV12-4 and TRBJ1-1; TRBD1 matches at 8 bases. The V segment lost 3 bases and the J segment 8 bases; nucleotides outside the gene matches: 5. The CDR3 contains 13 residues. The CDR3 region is CASSFGRGREAFF. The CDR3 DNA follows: TGTGCCAGCAGTTTTGGCAGGGGGCGGGAAGCTTTCTTT.

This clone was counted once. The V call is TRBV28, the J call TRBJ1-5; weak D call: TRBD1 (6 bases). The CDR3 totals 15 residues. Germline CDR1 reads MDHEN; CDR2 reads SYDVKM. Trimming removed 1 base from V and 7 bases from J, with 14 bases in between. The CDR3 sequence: CASSLSPGEAQPQHF. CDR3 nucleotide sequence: TGTGCCAGCAGTTTATCCCCAGGGGAAGCGCAGCCCCAGCATTTT.

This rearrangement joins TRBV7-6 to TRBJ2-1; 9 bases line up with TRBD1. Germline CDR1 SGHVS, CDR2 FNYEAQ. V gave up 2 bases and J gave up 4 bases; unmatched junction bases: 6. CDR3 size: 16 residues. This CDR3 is CASSLLGQGGYNEQFF. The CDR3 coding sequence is TGTGCCAGCAGCTTATTGGGACAGGGTGGGTACAATGAGCAGTTCTTC.

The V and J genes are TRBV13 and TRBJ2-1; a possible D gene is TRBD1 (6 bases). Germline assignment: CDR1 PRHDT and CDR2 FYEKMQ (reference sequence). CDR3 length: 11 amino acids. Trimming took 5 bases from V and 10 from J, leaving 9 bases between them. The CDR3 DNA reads TGTGCCAGCAGCCAGGGGACGGAGCAGTTCTTC. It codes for CASSQGTEQFF.

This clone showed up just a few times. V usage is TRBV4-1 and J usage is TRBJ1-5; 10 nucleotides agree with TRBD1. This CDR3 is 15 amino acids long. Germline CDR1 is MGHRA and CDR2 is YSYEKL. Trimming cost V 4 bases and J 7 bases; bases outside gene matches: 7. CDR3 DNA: TGCGCCAGCAGCCCCCGACAGGGGGCAAGGCAGCCCCAGCATTTT. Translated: CASSPRQGARQPQHF.

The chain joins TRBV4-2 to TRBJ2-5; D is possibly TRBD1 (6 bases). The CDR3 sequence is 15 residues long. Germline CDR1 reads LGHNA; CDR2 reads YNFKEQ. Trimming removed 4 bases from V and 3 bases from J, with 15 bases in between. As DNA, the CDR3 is TGTGCCAGCAGCCTCCTAGGGACACTTGAAGAGACCCAGTACTTC. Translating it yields CASSLLGTLEETQYF.

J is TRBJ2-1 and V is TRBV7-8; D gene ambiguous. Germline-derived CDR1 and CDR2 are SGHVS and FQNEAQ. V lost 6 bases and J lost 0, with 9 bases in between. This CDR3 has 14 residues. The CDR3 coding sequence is TGTGCCAGCAGTTTACAGTTCTCCTACAATGAGCAGTTCTTC. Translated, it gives CASSLQFSYNEQFF. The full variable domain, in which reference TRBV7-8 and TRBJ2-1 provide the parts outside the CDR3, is GAGVSQSPRYKVAKRGQDVALRCDPISGHVSLFWYQQALGQGPEFLTYFQNEAQLDKSGLPSDRFFAERPEGSVSTLKIQRTQQEDSAVYLCASSLQFSYNEQFFGPGTRLTVL.

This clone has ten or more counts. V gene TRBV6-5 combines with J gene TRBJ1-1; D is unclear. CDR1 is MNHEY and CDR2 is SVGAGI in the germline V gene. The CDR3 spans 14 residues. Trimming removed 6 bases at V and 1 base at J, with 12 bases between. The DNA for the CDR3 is TGTGCCAGCAGCGCCGGGAACCGGAACACTGAAGCTTTCTTT. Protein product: CASSAGNRNTEAFF.

CDR3 nucleotides: TGTGCCAGCAGCAATCTAGCGGGGAGACAAGAGACCCAGTACTTC. This sequence encodes CASSNLAGRQETQYF. The chain uses TRBV7-9 and TRBJ2-5; 9 bases map to TRBD2. CDR1 and CDR2 from the germline V gene are SEHNR and FQNEAQ (reference sequence). Germline trimming cut 5 bases from V and 2 bases from J; bases unmatched to any gene: 6. The CDR3 is 15 amino acids.

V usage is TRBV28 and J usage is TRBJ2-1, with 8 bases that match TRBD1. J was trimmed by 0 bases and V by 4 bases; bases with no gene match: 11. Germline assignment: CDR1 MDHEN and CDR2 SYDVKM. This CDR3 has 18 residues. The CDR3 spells CASSSLPGTGYSYNEQFF. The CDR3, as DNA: TGTGCCAGCAGTTCCCTACCAGGGACAGGATACTCCTACAATGAGCAGTTCTTC.

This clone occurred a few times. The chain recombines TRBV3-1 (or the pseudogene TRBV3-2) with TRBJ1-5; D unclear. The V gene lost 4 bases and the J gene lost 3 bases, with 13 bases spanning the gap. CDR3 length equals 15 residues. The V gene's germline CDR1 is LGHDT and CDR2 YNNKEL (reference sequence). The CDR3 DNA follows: TGTGCCAGCAGCCTCGGCGGGTTGGACAATCAGCCCCAGCATTTT. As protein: CASSLGGLDNQPQHF.

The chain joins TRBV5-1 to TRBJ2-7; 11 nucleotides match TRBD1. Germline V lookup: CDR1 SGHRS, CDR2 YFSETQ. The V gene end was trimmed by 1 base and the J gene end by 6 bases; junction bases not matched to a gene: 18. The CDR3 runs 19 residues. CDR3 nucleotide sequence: TGCGCCAGCAGCTTGCTCTCAGTAGCCGGGACAGGGGGGATAGTCGAGCAGTACTTC. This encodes CASSLLSVAGTGGIVEQYF. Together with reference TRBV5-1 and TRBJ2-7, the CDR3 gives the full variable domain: KAGVTQTPRYLIKTRGQQVTLSCSPISGHRSVSWYQQTPGQGLQFLFEYFSETQRNKGNFPGRFSGRQFSNSRSEMNVSTLELGDSALYLCASSLLSVAGTGGIVEQYFGPGTRLTVT.

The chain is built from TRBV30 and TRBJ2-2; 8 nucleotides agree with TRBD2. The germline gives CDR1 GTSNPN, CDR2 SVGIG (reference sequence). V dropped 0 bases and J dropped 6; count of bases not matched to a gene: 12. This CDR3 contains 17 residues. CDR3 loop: CAWSVRGWGLDAGELFF. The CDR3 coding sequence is TGTGCCTGGAGTGTACGGGGTTGGGGACTAGACGCCGGGGAGCTGTTTTTT.

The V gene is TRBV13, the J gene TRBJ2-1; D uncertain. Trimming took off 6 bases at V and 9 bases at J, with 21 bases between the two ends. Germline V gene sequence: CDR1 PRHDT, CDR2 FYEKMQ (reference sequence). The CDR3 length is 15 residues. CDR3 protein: CASSRSRSVGSEQFF. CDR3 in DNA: TGTGCCAGCAGTCGTAGCCGGTCCGTCGGATCTGAGCAGTTCTTC.

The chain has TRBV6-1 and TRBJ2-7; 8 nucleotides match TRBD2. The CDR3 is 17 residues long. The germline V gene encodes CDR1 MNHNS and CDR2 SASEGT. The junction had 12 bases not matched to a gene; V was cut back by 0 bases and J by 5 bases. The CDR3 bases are TGTGCCAGCAGTGAAGCGCGACTGGGACTAGTAAGCCACGAGCAGTACTTC. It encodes CASSEARLGLVSHEQYF.

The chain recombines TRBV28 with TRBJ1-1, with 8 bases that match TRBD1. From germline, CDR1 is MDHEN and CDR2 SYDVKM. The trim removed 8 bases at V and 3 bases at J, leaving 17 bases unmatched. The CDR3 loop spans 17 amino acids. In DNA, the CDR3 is TGTGCCAGCCTCACCCGCGACAGGGGTCAATTCTACACTGAAGCTTTCTTT. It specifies CASLTRDRGQFYTEAFF.

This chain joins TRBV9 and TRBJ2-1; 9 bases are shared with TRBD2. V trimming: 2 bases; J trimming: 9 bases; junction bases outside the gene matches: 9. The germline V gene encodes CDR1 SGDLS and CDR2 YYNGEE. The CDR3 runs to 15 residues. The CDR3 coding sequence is TGTGCCAGCAGCGTCGGCGGGGGGGCGTATAGTGAGCAGTTCTTC. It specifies CASSVGGGAYSEQFF.

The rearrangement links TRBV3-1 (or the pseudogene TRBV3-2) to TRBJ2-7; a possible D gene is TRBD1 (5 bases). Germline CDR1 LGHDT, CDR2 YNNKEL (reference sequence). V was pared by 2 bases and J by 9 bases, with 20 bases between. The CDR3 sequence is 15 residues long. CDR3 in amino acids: CASSQLGTGPNGQYF. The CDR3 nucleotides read TGTGCCAGCAGCCAACTGGGTACAGGTCCCAATGGGCAGTACTTC.

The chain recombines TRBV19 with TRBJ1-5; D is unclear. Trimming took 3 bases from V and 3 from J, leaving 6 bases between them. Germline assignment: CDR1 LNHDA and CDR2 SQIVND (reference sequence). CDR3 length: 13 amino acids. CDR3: CASSMAVNQPQHF. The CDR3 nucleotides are TGTGCCAGTAGTATGGCAGTCAATCAGCCCCAGCATTTT.

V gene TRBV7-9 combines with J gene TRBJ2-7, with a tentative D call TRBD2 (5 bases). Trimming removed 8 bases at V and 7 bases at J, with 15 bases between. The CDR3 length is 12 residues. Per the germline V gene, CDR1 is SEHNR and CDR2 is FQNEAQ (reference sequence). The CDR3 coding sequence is TGTGCCAGCGGAGGCGAGTACGGGGAGCAGTACTTC. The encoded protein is CASGGEYGEQYF.

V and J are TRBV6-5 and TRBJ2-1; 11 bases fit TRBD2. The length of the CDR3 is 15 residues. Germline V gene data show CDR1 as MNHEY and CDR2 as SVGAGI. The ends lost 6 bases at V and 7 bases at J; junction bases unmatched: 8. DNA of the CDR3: TGTGCCAGCAGCCCCGGGACTAGCGGAAAAAATGAGCAGTTCTTC. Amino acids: CASSPGTSGKNEQFF.